The 4 T cell receptor beta chains reported below all come from one sample, sequenced in a study of cytomegalovirus exposure and HLA in healthy donors. With 60 Vbeta and 13 Jbeta primers, the PCR was carried out. Some clones are missing from TCRdb's copy, which holds only in-frame ones; the method was immunoSEQ multiplex PCR. Of 90,000 to 150,000 clones in the sample, 75% to 80% are singletons; the top ten hold 3.3%. The source material was PBMCs. The receptors originated from a woman in her twenties or thirties in good health and CMV-seropositive.

In nucleotides, the CDR3 is TGTGCCAGCAGCTCAGGTCTCTACAATGAGCAGTTCTTC. Encoded protein: CASSSGLYNEQFF. The J gene is TRBJ2-1, the V gene TRBV25-1; no clear D gene. CDR1 and CDR2 (germline): MGHDK, SYGVNS. CDR3 size: 13 residues. V shed 6 bases and J shed 3 bases, with 9 bases lying between them.

This rearrangement joins TRBV7-6 to TRBJ2-1, with 9 nucleotides matching TRBD2. Per the germline V gene, CDR1 is SGHVS and CDR2 is FNYEAQ. V dropped 4 bases and J dropped 4; count of bases not matched to a gene: 8. This CDR3 comprises 16 residues. The chain's CDR3 is CASSSLRGGRYNEQFF. In DNA form, the CDR3 reads TGTGCCAGCAGCTCCCTGCGGGGGGGCCGGTACAATGAGCAGTTCTTC.

This chain links TRBV4-3 with TRBJ2-7; D is uncertain. Germline V lookup: CDR1 LGHNA, CDR2 YSLEER. Trimming stripped 4 bases from V and 2 bases from J, with 12 bases between. There are 14 residues in the CDR3. The CDR3: CASSPDGAAYEQYF. CDR3 nucleotides: TGCGCCAGCAGCCCCGACGGAGCAGCCTACGAGCAGTACTTC.

This clone was detected only a few times. The J gene is TRBJ2-5, the V gene TRBV11-1; 9 bases align to TRBD1. J gave up 2 bases and V 5 bases, and 9 bases lay outside the gene matches. The germline gives CDR1 SGHAT, CDR2 FQDESV (reference sequence). This CDR3 is built from 16 residues. The CDR3 spells CASSNYGQGQQETQYF. CDR3 nucleotide sequence: TGTGCCAGCAGCAACTACGGACAGGGGCAACAAGAGACCCAGTACTTC.